The 15 T cell receptor beta chains below all came from one sample that was sequenced in a study of OX40 agonist ivuxolimab in advanced cancers. TCRdb's copy holds only in-frame clones and misses some; the assay was immunoSEQ multiplex PCR. The sample lists more than 80,000 clones; around 87% were seen once. Sequencing was performed on CD4+ or CD8+ T cells sorted from blood, taken in a trial of the OX40 agonist ivuxolimab. The source is an adult with an advanced solid tumor such as melanoma, head and neck, liver or kidney cancer.

The chain couples TRBV5-1 to TRBJ2-3; 8 positions match TRBD2. Germline-derived CDR1 and CDR2 are SGHRS and YFSETQ. The CDR3 is made up of 16 amino acids. Germline trimming cut 0 bases from V and 2 bases from J; bases unmatched to any gene: 5. CDR3 sequence: CASSLDGSGNTDTQYF. CDR3 DNA: TGCGCCAGCAGCTTGGATGGTAGCGGGAACACAGATACGCAGTATTTT.

The V call is TRBV14, the J call TRBJ2-2; a possible D gene is TRBD2 (5 bases). Trimming shortened V by 8 bases and J by 1 base, and 14 bases separated the two germline ends. This CDR3 has 15 residues. Germline CDR1 reads SGHDN; CDR2 reads FVKESK. As DNA, the CDR3 is TGTGCCAGCCGCTCTTGGACTTTGAACACCGGGGAGCTGTTTTTT. Translated, it gives CASRSWTLNTGELFF.

This clone turned up a few times. V and J are TRBV10-1 and TRBJ2-5; possible D gene TRBD1, 6 bases. In germline, CDR1 is WNHNN, CDR2 SYGVQD (reference sequence). The CDR3 loop spans 14 amino acids. Trimming removed 6 bases at V and 8 bases at J, with 19 bases between. The DNA for the CDR3 is TGCGCCAGCAGCTCCGGGACATCTCTCGGAACCCAGTACTTC. This translates into CASSSGTSLGTQYF.

V gene TRBV2 combines with J gene TRBJ2-2, with 7 positions matching TRBD1. J gave up 4 bases and V 5 bases, and 4 bases lay outside the gene matches. Looked up from germline, CDR1 is SNHLY and CDR2 is FYNNEI. This CDR3 comprises 14 residues. The CDR3 spells CASSRQGTTGELFF. The CDR3 region has the DNA TGTGCCAGCAGTCGACAGGGCACCACCGGGGAGCTGTTTTTT.

This chain uses TRBV4-3 with TRBJ2-1; 8 bases fit TRBD2. J was trimmed by 5 bases and V by 4 bases; bases with no gene match: 10. In germline, CDR1 is LGHNA, CDR2 YSLEER. The CDR3 loop spans 16 amino acids. CDR3 region: CASSRGVAGRDNEQFF. The DNA of the CDR3 is TGCGCCAGCAGCCGGGGGGTAGCGGGGAGGGACAATGAGCAGTTCTTC.

With regard to this clone: The sample holds other DNA sequences that translate to the same CDR3. The CDR3 loop is CASSWAVQETQYF. The CDR3 nucleotides read TGTGCCAGCAGCTGGGCGGTTCAAGAGACCCAGTACTTC. The V and J genes are TRBV6-1 and TRBJ2-5; unclear D gene. V was pared by 6 bases and J by 2 bases, with 10 bases between. Germline-derived CDR1 and CDR2 are MNHNS and SASEGT. The CDR3 loop spans 13 amino acids.

This clone came up a few times. The chain has TRBV5-1 and TRBJ2-1, with 8 bases identical to TRBD2. Per the germline V gene, CDR1 is SGHRS and CDR2 is YFSETQ. The trim removed 0 bases at V and 5 bases at J, leaving 10 bases unmatched. The CDR3 spans 17 residues. CDR3 amino acids: CASSLALGREAHNEQFF. The CDR3 DNA follows: TGCGCCAGCAGCTTGGCCCTGGGGCGGGAGGCTCACAATGAGCAGTTCTTC.

The chain has TRBV19 and TRBJ2-3; 10 bases are a match to TRBD1. V lost 5 bases and J lost 1; bases outside the gene matches: 6. The CDR3 runs to 16 residues. CDR1 is LNHDA, CDR2 SQIVND, per germline (reference sequence). The CDR3 DNA sequence: TGTGCCAGTAGTGCATACGGGACAGGGGGCACAGATACGCAGTATTTT. It is translated as CASSAYGTGGTDTQYF.

The V gene is TRBV5-6, the J gene TRBJ2-7, with TRBD1 matching 9 bases. From germline, CDR1 is SGHDT and CDR2 YYEEEE. This CDR3 spans 16 amino acids. The trim removed 1 base at V and 6 bases at J, leaving 11 bases unmatched. The CDR3 DNA is TGTGCCAGCAGCTTGACTGGGGACAGGGTGGGAACCGAGCAGTACTTC. Translation gives CASSLTGDRVGTEQYF. The entire variable domain, with the rest obtained from reference TRBV5-6 and TRBJ2-7, is as follows: DAGVTQSPTHLIKTRGQQVTLRCSPKSGHDTVSWYQQALGQGPQFIFQYYEEEERQRGNFPDRFSGHQFPNYSSELNVNALLLGDSALYLCASSLTGDRVGTEQYFGPGTRLTVT.

This clone was counted between two and nine times. The rearrangement joins TRBV11-2 to TRBJ2-3; 7 nucleotides match TRBD1. Losses at the gene ends were 5 bases for V and 0 bases for J; bases not matched to a gene: 5. From germline, CDR1 is SGHAT and CDR2 FQNNGV. This CDR3 spans 15 amino acids. The CDR3 protein is CASSGQATSTDTQYF. CDR3 coding DNA: TGTGCCAGCAGCGGACAGGCTACTAGCACAGATACGCAGTATTTT.

The chain joins TRBV18 to TRBJ2-1; D gene unclear. The CDR3 sequence is 12 residues long. CDR1 KGHSH and CDR2 LQKENI come from the germline V gene. Trimming took 3 bases from V and 10 from J, leaving 10 bases between them. CDR3 coding DNA: TGTGCCAGCTCACCTTGGACGTGGGAGCAGTTCTTC. Encoded protein: CASSPWTWEQFF.

The rearrangement uses TRBV7-2 and TRBJ2-7, with 8 bases lining up with TRBD1. The CDR3 loop spans 15 amino acids. Unmatched junction bases numbered 7, after V lost 4 bases and J lost 2 bases. CDR1 is SGHTA, CDR2 FQGNSA, per germline. CDR3 coding DNA: TGTGCCAGCAGCTACCGGACAGGGACGGCCTACGAGCAGTACTTC. Translation: CASSYRTGTAYEQYF. The variable domain in full, with the rest retrieved from reference TRBV7-2 and TRBJ2-7, is GAGVSQSPSNKVTEKGKDVELRCDPISGHTALYWYRQSLGQGLEFLIYFQGNSAPDKSGLPSDRFSAERTGGSVSTLTIQRTQQEDSAVYLCASSYRTGTAYEQYFGPGTRLTVT.

The chain is built from TRBV21-1 and TRBJ2-5; TRBD2, the D gene given by the table, was not confirmed from the DNA. TRBV21-1 is a documented pseudogene. The CDR3 covers 16 residues. CDR3 bases: TGTGCCAGCAGCAAAAAAAAGCCTACGTACCAAGAGACCCAGTACTTC. Translating it yields CASSKKKPTYQETQYF.

This chain connects TRBV18 to TRBJ1-1; 10 bases match TRBD1. CDR3 length: 16 amino acids. Per germline, CDR1 KGHSH and CDR2 LQKENI. V was clipped by 3 bases and J by 1 base; unmatched bases: 5. This CDR3 reads CASSPRQGAANTEAFF. CDR3 nucleotide sequence: TGTGCCAGCTCACCGCGACAGGGGGCGGCGAACACTGAAGCTTTCTTT.

The chain combines TRBV19 with TRBJ2-1, with TRBD2 matching over 10 bases. Germline trimming cut 10 bases from V and 7 bases from J; bases unmatched to any gene: 22. There are 18 residues in the CDR3. Germline CDR1 LNHDA, CDR2 SQIVND (reference sequence). The CDR3 DNA reads as TGTGCCACCGCAGGGGCTAGCGGGAGTAAAGGGGTTGGGAATGAGCAGTTCTTC. Encoded protein: CATAGASGSKGVGNEQFF.